This record looks at one T cell receptor beta chain sequence and its context. Its antigen is unknown. CD45RO/CCR7/CD25/CD127/CD95/CD27 separated CD4+ naive, central memory, regulatory and stem cell-like memory cells by sorting. Each population that was sorted was more than 98% pure. The data originate from a study of beta chain features in type 1 diabetes. The V end lost 1 base, the J end lost 1 base, and 7 bases lay between the germline ends. CDR1 is SGHVS, CDR2 FQNEAQ, per germline. The CDR3 extends over 14 amino acids. General study findings and limits: Across all four CD4+ subsets, people with type 1 diabetes showed modestly shorter TCRB CDR3s.

TCRB transcripts that were expressed got sequenced, as all of the isolated RNA had been reverse transcribed. Sequencing used immunoSEQ multiplex PCR; TCRdb keeps in-frame clones, though not all of them. The sample holds about 740,000 clones, about an eighth seen once. The chain is built from TRBV7-8 and TRBJ1-1, with unresolved D. Sample: naive CD4+ T cells from blood. This sequence was found in a man between 18 and 35 years old with type 1 diabetes. CDR3 nucleotide sequence: TGTGCCAGCAGCTTAGGGTTGGGGAACACTGAAGCTTTCTTT. Translating gives CASSLGLGNTEAFF.